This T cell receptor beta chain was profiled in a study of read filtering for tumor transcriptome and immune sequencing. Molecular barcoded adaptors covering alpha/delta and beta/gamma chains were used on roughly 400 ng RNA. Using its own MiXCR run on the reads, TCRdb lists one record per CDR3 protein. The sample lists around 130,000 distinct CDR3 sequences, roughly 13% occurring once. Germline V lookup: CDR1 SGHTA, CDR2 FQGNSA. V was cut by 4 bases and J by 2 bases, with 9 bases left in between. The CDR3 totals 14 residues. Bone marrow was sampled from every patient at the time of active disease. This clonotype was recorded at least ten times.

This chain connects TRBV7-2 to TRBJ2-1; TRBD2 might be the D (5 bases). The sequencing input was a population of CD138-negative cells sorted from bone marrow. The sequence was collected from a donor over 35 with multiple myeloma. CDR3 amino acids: CASSSGLTYNEQFF. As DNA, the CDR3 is TGTGCCAGCAGCTCCGGACTGACCTACAATGAGCAGTTCTTC.